The 4 T cell receptor beta chains presented below share a single source sample, sequenced in a study of shared clonotypes between healthy human individuals. The assay was immunoSEQ multiplex PCR, and TCRdb's table has in-frame clones only and misses some. The table shows around 440,000 clones, with roughly three quarters occurring only once. Source material: PBMCs. The receptors shown here come from a woman in her thirties or forties in good health. Some clones in this sample may be carry-over from other donors' samples.

The gene calls are TRBV11-2 and TRBJ2-1; D remains unclear. Germline-derived CDR1 and CDR2 are SGHAT and FQNNGV. The CDR3 extends over 15 amino acids. V lost 7 bases and J 0 bases, leaving 13 bases between the germline ends. CDR3 sequence (DNA): TGTGCCAGCACCAAGGACCCAAGCTCCTACAATGAGCAGTTCTTC. Its protein is CASTKDPSSYNEQFF.

This sequence joins TRBV5-1 and TRBJ2-1; TRBD2 matches 9 bases. The germline CDR1 and CDR2 sequences are SGHRS and YFSETQ. With V trimmed by 0 bases and J by 6 bases, 7 bases remained unmatched. This CDR3 has 16 residues. The CDR3 spells CASSLGGLAGGNEQFF. The DNA of the CDR3 is TGCGCCAGCAGCTTGGGGGGACTAGCTGGAGGCAATGAGCAGTTCTTC.

The gene calls are TRBV30 and TRBJ1-2; the match to TRBD1 covers 8 bases. Trimming took 3 bases from V and 4 from J; bases not matched to a gene: 13. This CDR3 region has 16 residues. Germline CDR1 reads GTSNPN; CDR2 reads SVGIG (reference sequence). CDR3 in amino acids: CAWSQNSGGIVYGYTF. The DNA for the CDR3 is TGTGCCTGGAGCCAAAACTCAGGGGGCATAGTCTATGGCTACACCTTC. Using reference TRBV30 and TRBJ1-2 for the parts outside the CDR3, the full variable domain is SQTIHQWPATLVQPVGSPLSLECTVEGTSNPNLYWYRQAAGRGLQLLFYSVGIGQISSEVPQNLSASRPQDRQFILSSKKLLLSDSGFYLCAWSQNSGGIVYGYTFGSGTRLTVV.

The chain couples TRBV2 to TRBJ2-1, with unresolved D. This CDR3 region has 13 residues. Looked up from germline, CDR1 is SNHLY and CDR2 is FYNNEI. The V and J ends lost 3 bases and 3 bases respectively, with 6 bases between them. CDR3 bases: TGTGCCAGCAGTGACCGAAACTACAATGAGCAGTTCTTC. Encoded protein: CASSDRNYNEQFF.